This T cell receptor (beta chain) was sequenced in a study of cytomegalovirus exposure and HLA in healthy donors. Study-level points and caveats: Researchers catalogued 150 or so TCR beta chains as cytomegalovirus-associated.

With regard to this clone: The antigen is unknown.

Sequencing used immunoSEQ multiplex PCR; TCRdb keeps in-frame clones, though not all of them. The repertoire has about 250,000 clones, approximately 84% of them found once; the top ten carry around 12%. Germline-derived CDR1 and CDR2 are MNHEY and SVGAGI. With 4 bases clipped from V and 3 bases from J, the junction kept 3 bases outside the gene matches. This CDR3 has 13 residues. This receptor was obtained from a man aged 18 to 29 in good health and CMV-seropositive. The V gene is TRBV6-5, the J gene TRBJ2-7; TRBD1 aligns across 7 bases. Sequenced: PBMCs. The CDR3 region has the DNA TGTGCCAGCAGTTTTAGGGACAGCTACGAGCAGTACTTC. Translated: CASSFRDSYEQYF.